A single sample gave rise to the 21 T cell receptor beta chains below, sequenced in a study of blood T cell repertoires in COVID-19. Some clones are missing from TCRdb's copy, which holds only in-frame ones; the method was immunoSEQ multiplex PCR. In the table there are 350,000 to 450,000 clones, 70% to 90% of which are singletons. Input material: peripheral blood. The receptors shown here come from a man aged 40-50 years with acute or convalescent COVID-19.

CDR3 sequence (DNA): TGTGCCAGCAGCTTAGTCCCTAGCGATAGCACAGATACGCAGTATTTT. This sequence encodes CASSLVPSDSTDTQYF. The V call is TRBV11-2, the J call TRBJ2-3, with a weak D call TRBD2 (6 bases). There are 16 residues in the CDR3. The germline CDR1 and CDR2 sequences are SGHAT and FQNNGV. Trimming removed 1 base at V and 0 bases at J, with 11 bases between.

This chain joins TRBV5-3 and TRBJ2-5, with TRBD2 as a possible D gene (6 bases). TRBV5-3 is flagged as an ORF with uncertain function. There are 15 residues in the CDR3. Trimming pared 4 bases from V and 2 bases from J, leaving 15 bases between. The CDR3 DNA reads as TGTGCCAGAAGCCTGGCTACTAGCCTTCAAGAGACCCAGTACTTC. This codes for CARSLATSLQETQYF.

This chain connects TRBV19 to TRBJ2-1; TRBD2 is a possible D gene (6 bases). Trimming stripped 3 bases from V and 0 bases from J, with 9 bases between. Germline values: CDR1 LNHDA, CDR2 SQIVND (reference sequence). There are 15 residues in the CDR3. The CDR3 here is CASSMEGGSYNEQFF. The CDR3 region has the DNA TGTGCCAGTAGTATGGAGGGTGGCTCCTACAATGAGCAGTTCTTC.

The chain couples TRBV11-2 to TRBJ2-1, with a tentative D call TRBD2 (6 bases). V gave up 6 bases and J gave up 4 bases, with 13 bases separating them. Germline V gene lookup returns CDR1 SGHAT and CDR2 FQNNGV. This CDR3 has 14 residues. This chain's CDR3 is CASRETGVYNEQFF. DNA of the CDR3: TGTGCCAGCAGGGAAACGGGAGTTTACAATGAGCAGTTCTTC.

This clone was observed at least ten times. The chain links TRBV27 to TRBJ2-7; D remains ambiguous. In germline, CDR1 is MNHEY, CDR2 SMNVEV (reference sequence). Trimming stripped 3 bases from V and 7 bases from J, with 22 bases between. The CDR3 is made up of 16 amino acids. CDR3 nucleotides: TGTGCCAGCAGTTTCCTTTCGTCGGTTCTACTCGGGGAGCAGTACTTC. It specifies CASSFLSSVLLGEQYF.

The chain joins TRBV3-1 (or the pseudogene TRBV3-2) to TRBJ2-3; tentative D call: TRBD2 (5 bases). V was trimmed by 4 bases and J by 2 bases, leaving 19 bases between them. The germline CDR1 and CDR2 sequences are LGHDT and YNNKEL (reference sequence). The CDR3 extends over 17 amino acids. The CDR3 protein is CASSPAPPQRLTDTQYF. The CDR3 DNA reads as TGTGCCAGCAGCCCTGCCCCACCCCAGCGGCTCACAGATACGCAGTATTTT.

This sequence joins TRBV7-3 and TRBJ2-3; 7 nucleotides agree with TRBD2. This CDR3 has 15 amino acids. Looked up from germline, CDR1 is SGHTA and CDR2 is FQGTGA. The junction had 7 bases not matched to a gene; V was cut back by 3 bases and J by 4 bases. The CDR3 DNA sequence: TGTGCCAGCAGCTTCTCCGGGGGGTCGGCAGATACGCAGTATTTT. This gives the protein CASSFSGGSADTQYF. Supplemented by reference TRBV7-3 and TRBJ2-3, the full variable domain reads GAGVSQTPSNKVTEKGKYVELRCDPISGHTALYWYRQSLGQGPEFLIYFQGTGAADDSGLPNDRFFAVRPEGSVSTLKIQRTERGDSAVYLCASSFSGGSADTQYFGPGTRLTVL.

Details on this clone: It is unclear where the CDR3 begins or ends on the DNA, so no DNA is shown, and the CDR3 is as TCRdb lists it. The rearrangement uses TRBV5-8 and TRBJ2-5; TRBD1, the table's D call, was not compared with the DNA. CDR1 and CDR2 from the germline V gene are SGHTS and YDEGEE. The CDR3 spans 11 residues, counting both ends. The CDR3 sequence is CASSFGRGNYF.

This chain connects TRBV5-1 to TRBJ2-2; 8 bases are a match to TRBD2. J gave up 6 bases and V 0 bases, and 10 bases lay outside the gene matches. The CDR3 length is 17 residues. Germline loops: CDR1 SGHRS, CDR2 YFSETQ. The CDR3, as DNA: TGCGCCAGCAGCTTGGCCGGTCCTTCCGGGGGGGCCGGGGAGCTGTTTTTT. Protein product: CASSLAGPSGGAGELFF. Looking up the rest from reference TRBV5-1 and TRBJ2-2 gives the full variable domain: KAGVTQTPRYLIKTRGQQVTLSCSPISGHRSVSWYQQTPGQGLQFLFEYFSETQRNKGNFPGRFSGRQFSNSRSEMNVSTLELGDSALYLCASSLAGPSGGAGELFFGEGSRLTVL.

The chain is built from TRBV9 and TRBJ2-7, with D maybe TRBD2 (5 bases). Germline CDR1 and CDR2: SGDLS and YYNGEE. V lost 5 bases to trimming and J lost 2 bases, with 11 bases between them. The CDR3 consists of 13 residues. CDR3 loop: CASSYSEAYEQYF. Here the CDR3 DNA reads TGTGCCAGCAGTTATTCGGAGGCCTACGAGCAGTACTTC.

The J gene is TRBJ2-2, the V gene TRBV6-4; 7 bases fit TRBD2. Per germline, CDR1 MRHNA and CDR2 SNTAGT. CDR3 length equals 14 residues. J lost 0 bases, V lost 7 bases, and 2 bases had no gene match. DNA of the CDR3: TGTGCCAGCAAAGCGGGAACGAACACCGGGGAGCTGTTTTTT. It is translated as CASKAGTNTGELFF.

The chain links TRBV14 to TRBJ1-6, with 7 positions matching TRBD1. Germline loops: CDR1 SGHDN, CDR2 FVKESK. Trimming at V came to 0 bases and at J to 7 bases, leaving 3 bases not matched to a gene. The CDR3 runs to 15 residues. CDR3 sequence (DNA): TGTGCCAGCAGCCAAGACAGACAGGGAAATTCACCCCTCCACTTT. Amino acids: CASSQDRQGNSPLHF.

Here the CDR3 DNA reads TGCAGCGTTGAAAGGGGTGATAACTATGGCTACACCTTC. Residues: CSVERGDNYGYTF. The J gene is TRBJ1-2, the V gene TRBV29-1, with D perhaps TRBD1 (5 bases). The CDR3 extends over 13 amino acids. Between the trimmed V and J ends, which lost 2 bases and 1 base, there was a span of 8 bases. Germline assignment: CDR1 SQVTM and CDR2 ANQGSEA.

V and J are TRBV27 and TRBJ1-5, with 8 bases lining up with TRBD1. The CDR3 contains 15 residues. Germline loops: CDR1 MNHEY, CDR2 SMNVEV (reference sequence). The V gene end was trimmed by 5 bases and the J gene end by 2 bases; junction bases not matched to a gene: 5. The CDR3 here is CASSLTGVGNQPQHF. Here the CDR3 DNA reads TGTGCCAGCAGTCTGACAGGGGTTGGCAATCAGCCCCAGCATTTT.

J is TRBJ2-1 and V is TRBV19; 16 bases line up with TRBD2. J gave up 7 bases and V 5 bases, and 5 bases lay outside the gene matches. The CDR3 runs 16 residues. Germline values: CDR1 LNHDA, CDR2 SQIVND (reference sequence). The CDR3 protein is CASSPGTSGGANEQFF. The CDR3 nucleotides read TGTGCCAGTAGTCCAGGGACTAGCGGGGGGGCGAATGAGCAGTTCTTC. Based on the CDR3 plus reference TRBV19 and TRBJ2-1, the full variable domain is DGGITQSPKYLFRKEGQNVTLSCEQNLNHDAMYWYRQDPGQGLRLIYYSQIVNDFQKGDIAEGYSVSREKKESFPLTVTSAQKNPTAFYLCASSPGTSGGANEQFFGPGTRLTVL.

The chain couples TRBV12-3 or TRBV12-4 to TRBJ2-1; D not certain. V was pared by 1 base and J by 12 bases, with 7 bases between. This CDR3 comprises 11 residues. The CDR3 reads CASSLGRGQFF. The DNA for the CDR3 is TGTGCCAGCAGTTTAGGGAGAGGGCAGTTCTTC.

The chain carries TRBV7-9 and TRBJ2-2, with TRBD1 matching over 11 bases. The CDR3 consists of 19 residues. The germline V gene has CDR1 SEHNR and CDR2 FQNEAQ (reference sequence). V lost 5 bases, J lost 1 base, and 12 bases stayed unmatched. CDR3: CASSHPGQGERGNTGELFF. In nucleotides, the CDR3 is TGTGCCAGCAGCCATCCGGGACAGGGGGAGAGGGGGAACACCGGGGAGCTGTTTTTT.

For this clone: This sample also contains other DNA sequences that code for the same CDR3. V and J are TRBV11-2 and TRBJ2-1, with D perhaps TRBD2 (5 bases). The CDR3 covers 18 residues. Germline V gene lookup returns CDR1 SGHAT and CDR2 FQNNGV. V was trimmed by 0 bases and J by 4 bases, leaving 19 bases between them. The CDR3 loop reads CASSLEAGGFSSYNEQFF. The CDR3 DNA sequence: TGTGCCAGCAGCTTAGAGGCCGGAGGATTCAGCTCTTACAATGAGCAGTTCTTC.

V and J are TRBV11-2 and TRBJ1-3; D is uncertain. Trimming shortened V by 1 base and J by 5 bases, and 6 bases separated the two germline ends. Per the germline V gene, CDR1 is SGHAT and CDR2 is FQNNGV. The CDR3 runs to 13 residues. The CDR3 DNA follows: TGTGCCAGCAGCTTAGGGAGCAGAAACACCATATATTTT. Translation gives CASSLGSRNTIYF.

The gene calls are TRBV7-9 and TRBJ2-1; TRBD2 agrees at 14 bases. In germline, CDR1 is SEHNR, CDR2 FQNEAQ (reference sequence). Unmatched junction bases numbered 10, after V lost 5 bases and J lost 10 bases. The CDR3 has 16 amino acids. CDR3 sequence: CASSPKGLAGVGEQFF. CDR3 nucleotide sequence: TGTGCCAGCAGCCCAAAGGGACTAGCGGGAGTAGGAGAGCAGTTCTTC.

This clone was seen only once. The rearrangement joins TRBV19 to TRBJ2-1; tentative D call: TRBD2 (5 bases). CDR1 LNHDA and CDR2 SQIVND come from the germline V gene (reference sequence). V was shortened by 5 bases and J by 9 bases, with 11 bases between the two germline ends. This CDR3 comprises 12 residues. For the CDR3, the DNA is TGTGCCAGTAGTCCGACTACCGGTGAGCAGTTCTTC. As protein: CASSPTTGEQFF.